The source of this TCR beta chain is a study of regulatory T cells in long-lasting Graves disease. The study's findings and limits: Persistent disease preferred TRBV28, TRBJ1-2 and TRBJ2-5; new disease, TRBV20-1 and TRBJ2-1.

CDR3 length: 16 amino acids. V dropped 0 bases and J dropped 14; count of bases not matched to a gene: 10. In germline, CDR1 is SGHRS, CDR2 YFSETQ. Indicated time point: newly diagnosed GD, antithyroid drugs for less than 3 months. Preparation of the TCR library used RNA extracted from PBMCs. In building TCR beta libraries, iRepertoire HTBI primers were used together with Arm-PCR of CDR3 regions. TCRdb re-called the multiplex PCR reads with MiXCR, one entry per CDR3 protein. The sample shows over 300,000 distinct CDR3 sequences, around a sixth of them seen only once. This clonotype came up a few times. Its antigen is unknown.

The chain couples TRBV5-1 to TRBJ2-1; 14 bases fit TRBD2. Sequences were derived from peripheral blood mononuclear cells (PBMCs), sampled at new diagnosis, from a patient treated with antithyroid drugs. The TCR sequence derives from a female donor with Graves disease. The CDR3 loop reads CASSLVLGTSGRTKFF. DNA of the CDR3: TGCGCCAGCAGCTTGGTCTTAGGGACTAGCGGGAGAACGAAGTTCTTC.